The T cell receptor (beta chain) described here comes from a study of cytomegalovirus exposure and HLA in healthy donors (dated by TCRdb to about 2017). Concerning the study at large: According to an earlier analysis of 587 of the donors, about 170 million T cells yielded approximately 120 million unique TCR beta sequences and around 280 Gb of sequence data. Approximately 330 gigabases of sequencing data and roughly 81 million unique TCR sequences made up an early release that covered roughly 670 HLA-typed donors. A separate validation cohort of approximately 120 different subjects was used in addition to the roughly 700-subject first cohort. The T cell repertoires of some 670 subjects were profiled by immunosequencing and related to cytomegalovirus serostatus. Donor age, sex, ethnicity and CMV serostatus were compiled alongside the repertoire data. In an earlier analysis of around 540 of the donors, high-throughput TCR beta sequencing was used to judge whether each TCR beta V gene segment behaved as functional or pseudogenic. The study was designed to test whether signatures of past pathogen exposure could be identified by cataloging public T cell receptors. Every discovery cohort repertoire had been produced on one sequencing platform. HLA typing included class I and class II loci at four-digit resolution. The later analysis used no new phenotypic data to find candidate immune exposures, relying instead on TCR beta sequences and their occurrence across donors. About five DR-DQ haplotypes were treated as single units for association and clustering because of strong linkage in the cohort. The number of donors typed differed by locus, with roughly 629-640 for A, B, C, DRB1 and DQB1, around 560 for DQA1, 600 to 610 for DPA1, and under 490 for DPB1. The study combined high-throughput TCR immunosequencing, statistical association of individual TCRs with disease status, and machine learning to predict cytomegalovirus infection status. A later genetic analysis took genome-wide SNP genotypes for about three fifths of the roughly 670 donors and used that subset as a discovery cohort. Among some 410 genotyped donors of the cohort, an average of approximately 240,000 unique TCR beta nucleotide sequences were sequenced per donor, roughly a sixth of them non-productive. Among the roughly 390 genotyped donors, around 81% belonged to the genetic ancestry cluster associated with self-reported Caucasian donors. To study patterns of TCR occurrence, a later analysis re-analyzed previously published TCR beta repertoires from 666 donors and added high-resolution HLA genotyping.

Trimming takes 1 base from V and 4 bases from J, and the germline ends sit 11 bases apart. Including the terminal cysteine and phenylalanine, the CDR3 comprises 14 residues. Here the CDR3 DNA is all that survives: 42 bases in frame from base 1. The germline V gene (reference sequence) specifies SGHNT as CDR1 and YYREEE as CDR2. Preparation of the library involved the immunoSEQ multiplex PCR assay. For the multiplex PCR, a mixture combining 60 forward primers for TCR Vbeta segments and 13 reverse primers for TCR Jbeta segments was used. The CDR3 region of rearranged TCR beta genes was amplified from genomic DNA by a multiplex PCR assay. On the Illumina HiSeq System, the amplified TCR beta libraries were sequenced as 87-base-pair reads. In the source study's methods: A later analysis counted tens of millions of unique TCR beta chains across the 550 to 750 repertoires, and some 11 million of these chains were shared by at least two donors. Raw reads were error-corrected and collapsed into unique sequences with a nearest-neighbor algorithm that merged closely related sequences to remove PCR and sequencing errors. To assign V, D and J gene segments, CDR3 sequences were aligned to IMGT reference sequences. For a sequence to be retained, a match of at least six nucleotides was required to both a V gene segment and a J gene segment. Rearrangements were classified as productive when the CDR3 lacked stop codons and remained in frame with V and J, and all other rearrangements were classified as non-productive. Following IMGT convention, CDR3 was defined as the stretch from the second conserved V-encoded cysteine to the conserved J-encoded phenylalanine. The earlier analysis of fewer than 750 of the donors excluded sequences that lacked an unambiguous match to a single V gene segment. An earlier analysis of 550 to 650 of the donors classified V segments as functional when productive rearrangements were above 56.7% and as segregating when the standard deviation between donors was above 5%. A statistical classification framework was built to diagnose cytomegalovirus status from the catalog of TCR beta chain sequences. In a later analysis, V and J genes were assigned by comparing TCR nucleotide sequences against IMGT/GENE-DB human TR gene sequences. A later analysis assigned CDR3 sequences and most-parsimonious VDJ recombination scenarios with the TCRdist pipeline. In a later analysis, each TCR beta chain was defined by its CDR3 amino acid sequence together with its V-gene family, and reads without a unique V-gene family were excluded. In a later analysis, 450 to 600 highly shared, low-generation-probability nucleotide sequences were removed to address suspected cross-contamination and a sequencing artifact. A later analysis calculated a clonal expansion index for each public chain from normalized within-repertoire ranks of inferred template counts. Generation probabilities in a later analysis came from a VDJ recombination model fitted to out-of-frame rearrangements, and those results were checked against IGoR. Hypergeometric tests were used in a later analysis to score TCR-TCR, TCR-HLA and TCR-CMV co-occurrence, with a repertoire-size bias correction applied to the TCR pairs. False discovery rates were estimated in a later analysis by permuting HLA or CMV assignments 20 times. In a later analysis, co-occurring TCRs were grouped using DBSCAN, and TCRdist sequence similarity was added for clustering within HLA-allele-positive subsets. For co-occurrence clustering, repertoires with fewer than 30,000 or more than 120,000 public chains were excluded, along with a handful of repertoires with anomalous nucleotide sharing. In its TCRdb copy, this immuneACCESS table keeps in-frame sequences only and misses some clones. Where compared with another copy, unresolved V genes explain less than half of these, and the others have no known cause. The V and J calls and clone size were taken over from that table, and D and trimming were inferred from the DNA. The sample table shows approximately 150,000 clones, and roughly 80% are seen once. Of the sample, 2% to 3% falls within the top ten clones.

The cohort comprised around 700 healthy bone marrow donors. At the time of sampling, every cohort member was nominally healthy, though immune exposures that went unrecorded were likely present. The donor tested CMV seronegative and was one of the 352 seronegative cohort members. A peripheral blood sample was provided by each donor, and peripheral blood mononuclear cells were used for TCR beta sequencing. Genomic DNA extraction from the blood cell samples was performed with the Qiagen DNeasy Blood Extraction Kit. For this clone: The antigen it binds to is not known. The record has no base qualities; no much larger clone is one base away.

Findings and caveats that apply to the study as a whole: At a false discovery rate of 0.05, a later analysis linked 15,000 to 20,000 TCR beta sequences to specific HLA alleles. A further reported finding was that TCR beta sequences accurately predicted the HLA-A and HLA-B alleles for most subjects in the first cohort. In both the original and validation cohorts, the classifier was reported to diagnose cytomegalovirus status with high specificity and sensitivity. The only immune exposure information available for the cohort was CMV serostatus. In a later analysis, most CMV-associated TCR beta chains were found to appear HLA-restricted, with HLA associations seemingly driven largely by CMV exposure. In an earlier analysis of several hundred of the donors, most TCR beta V segments were observed in productive rearrangements about 87% or about 30% of the time, broadly matching IMGT annotations. When HLA alleles, especially DR and DQ, strongly co-occurred, TCR associations were difficult to assign to individual alleles. Because counts were too low, about 15 rarely observed V segments, including chromosome 9 orphons, were left out of the earlier analysis of about 500 of the donors. Linkage disequilibrium might explain the correlated functional status among segregating V segments, but an unknown experimental factor could not be ruled out. It was suggested by the authors that the approach could potentially be generalized to other disease states and immunological phenotypes. Because HLA typing was unavailable for some donors at each locus, only the typed subset was used in association tests. Three of the identified cytomegalovirus-associated TCR beta chains were confirmed in vitro to be specific for cytomegalovirus antigens. Compared with the roughly 600-donor mean, donors in an Asian-associated ancestry cluster had fewer N-insertions in productive TCRs, according to a later genetic analysis. In a later analysis, HLA-associated TCR beta chains were found to be more clonally expanded and to have lower generation probabilities than equally common non-associated chains. Several of the top co-occurrence clusters appeared to be linked to parvovirus B19, influenza, CMV and Epstein-Barr virus, according to a later analysis. The cohort was sequenced for TCR beta chains only, and without alpha or paired-chain data the features that could be detected were limited. The sequencing pipeline was judged likely to have produced a cluster of highly shared sequence variants as a technical artifact. In the study, 150 to 200 TCR beta chains were listed as associated with cytomegalovirus. Most TCR sequences were observed very rarely across donors, whereas some public TCRs were present in many individuals. Some IMGT-functional V segments, including TRBV6-2 and TRBV6-3, could not be told apart with the 87-base-pair reads, so those segments were excluded. In a later analysis, the rate of TCR association differed among HLA loci, with DRB1 alleles having the most associated TCRs and HLA-C alleles having the fewest. The presence/absence analyses assumed that sequencing depth was roughly uniform across donors, and that assumption may not be true. V-gene and J-gene trimming of TCR beta chains was associated with a missense DCLRE1C variant in a later genetic analysis, and the association was replicated in an independent cohort.

The rearrangement combines TRBV5-4 with TRBJ1-1, with an unclear D gene assignment. The sequence derives from a female donor in good health and CMV-seronegative. Sequencing input: PBMCs. The DNA sequence is TGTGCCAGCAGCTTGTGGTCCAGGCGCACTGAAGCTTTCTTT. This is translated as CASSLWSRRTEAFF.